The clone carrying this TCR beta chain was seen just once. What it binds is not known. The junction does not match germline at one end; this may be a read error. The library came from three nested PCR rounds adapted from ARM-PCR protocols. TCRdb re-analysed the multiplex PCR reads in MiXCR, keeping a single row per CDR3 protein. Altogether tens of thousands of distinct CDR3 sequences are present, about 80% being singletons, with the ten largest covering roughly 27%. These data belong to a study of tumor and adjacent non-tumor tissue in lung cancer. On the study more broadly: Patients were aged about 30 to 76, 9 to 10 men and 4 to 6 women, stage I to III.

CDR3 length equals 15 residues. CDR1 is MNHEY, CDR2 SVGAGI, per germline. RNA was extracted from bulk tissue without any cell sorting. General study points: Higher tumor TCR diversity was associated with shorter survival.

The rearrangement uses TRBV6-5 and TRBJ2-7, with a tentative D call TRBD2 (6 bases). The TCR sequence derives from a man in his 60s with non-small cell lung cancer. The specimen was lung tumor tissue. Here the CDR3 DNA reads TGTGCCAGCAGTTACGGGACTGGACGGGTTTACGAACAGTATTTC. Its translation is CASSYGTGRVYEQYF.